The present entry profiles one T cell receptor (beta chain) with its context. What it binds is unknown. V was trimmed by 0 bases and J by 6 bases, leaving 18 bases between them. The CDR3 covers 16 residues. CDR1 and CDR2 (germline): ENHRY, SYGVKD. The data were obtained in a study of T cell responses to AZD1222 COVID-19 vaccine. Study as a whole: Doses given second, at about 4 or about 12 weeks, were pooled.

Data came from immunoSEQ multiplex PCR; TCRdb stores just in-frame clones and leaves some out. The table lists fewer than 110,000 clones, roughly 90% of them singletons, with roughly 6.5% in the top ten. Overall study results and limits: The study sampled repertoires only after the peak T cell response. Spike-specific TCR depth and breadth grew after two AZD1222 doses. The span of vaccine-associated CD4 TCRs extended across spike, with dominance at 160-218 and 743-854.

The sequences come from peripheral blood, collected on day 0 of AZD1222 vaccination. This rearrangement joins TRBV10-3 to TRBJ2-7; unclear D gene. This receptor was taken from an adult in good health. The CDR3 reads CAISESNRAQPLEQYF. CDR3 nucleotides: TGTGCCATCAGTGAGTCCAATAGGGCTCAACCCCTCGAGCAGTACTTC.